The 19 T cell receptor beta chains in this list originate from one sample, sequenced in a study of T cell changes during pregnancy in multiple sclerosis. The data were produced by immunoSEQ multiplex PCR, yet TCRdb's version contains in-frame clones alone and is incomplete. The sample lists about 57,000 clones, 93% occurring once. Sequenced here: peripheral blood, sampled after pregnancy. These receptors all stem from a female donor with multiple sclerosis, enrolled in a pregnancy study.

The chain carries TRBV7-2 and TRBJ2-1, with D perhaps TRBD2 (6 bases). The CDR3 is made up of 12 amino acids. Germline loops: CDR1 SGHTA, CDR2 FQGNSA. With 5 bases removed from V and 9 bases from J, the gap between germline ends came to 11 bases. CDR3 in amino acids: CASSRSGGEQFF. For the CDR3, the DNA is TGTGCCAGCAGCCGTAGCGGCGGTGAGCAGTTCTTC.

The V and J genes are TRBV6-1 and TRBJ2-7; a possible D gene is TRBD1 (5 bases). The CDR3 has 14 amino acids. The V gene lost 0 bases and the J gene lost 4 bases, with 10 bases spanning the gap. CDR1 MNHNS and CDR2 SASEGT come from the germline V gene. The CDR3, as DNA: TGTGCCAGCAGTGAAGCGCTTCGACAGTACGAGCAGTACTTC. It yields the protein CASSEALRQYEQYF.

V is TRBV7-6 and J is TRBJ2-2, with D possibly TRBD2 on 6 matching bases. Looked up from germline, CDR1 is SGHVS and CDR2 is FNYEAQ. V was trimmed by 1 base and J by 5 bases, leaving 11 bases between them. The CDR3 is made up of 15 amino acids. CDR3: CASSLGVADTGELFF. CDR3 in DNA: TGTGCCAGCAGCTTAGGAGTAGCGGATACCGGGGAGCTGTTTTTT.

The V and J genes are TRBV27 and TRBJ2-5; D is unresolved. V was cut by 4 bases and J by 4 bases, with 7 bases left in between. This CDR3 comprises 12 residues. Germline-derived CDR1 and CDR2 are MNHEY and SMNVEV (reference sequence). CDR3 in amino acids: CASSSSPETQYF. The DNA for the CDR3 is TGTGCCAGCAGTTCGTCCCCAGAGACCCAGTACTTC.

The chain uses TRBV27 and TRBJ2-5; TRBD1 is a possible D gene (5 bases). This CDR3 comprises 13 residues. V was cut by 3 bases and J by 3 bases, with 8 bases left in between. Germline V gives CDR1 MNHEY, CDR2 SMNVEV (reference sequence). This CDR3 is CASSFDREETQYF. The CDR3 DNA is TGTGCCAGCAGTTTCGACAGAGAAGAGACCCAGTACTTC.

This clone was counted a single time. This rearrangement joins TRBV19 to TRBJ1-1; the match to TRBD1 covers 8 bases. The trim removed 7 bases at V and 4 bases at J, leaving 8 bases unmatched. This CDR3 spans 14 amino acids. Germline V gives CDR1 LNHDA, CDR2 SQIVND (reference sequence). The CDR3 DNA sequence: TGTGCCAGTATCGTCCAGGGGGCGGCCACTGAAGCTTTCTTT. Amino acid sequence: CASIVQGAATEAFF.

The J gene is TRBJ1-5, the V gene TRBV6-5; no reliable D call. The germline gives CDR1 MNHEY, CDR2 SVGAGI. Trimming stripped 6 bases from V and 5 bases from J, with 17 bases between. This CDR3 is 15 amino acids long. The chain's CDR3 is CASSPLRGDDQPQHF. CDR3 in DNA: TGTGCCAGCAGCCCCCTTCGAGGAGACGATCAGCCCCAGCATTTT.

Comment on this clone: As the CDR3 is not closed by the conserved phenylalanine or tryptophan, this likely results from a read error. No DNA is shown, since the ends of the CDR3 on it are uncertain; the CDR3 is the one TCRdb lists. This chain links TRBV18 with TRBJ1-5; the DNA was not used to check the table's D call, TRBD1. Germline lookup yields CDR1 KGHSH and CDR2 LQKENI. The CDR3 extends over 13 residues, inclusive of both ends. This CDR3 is CASSPFDRGPATI.

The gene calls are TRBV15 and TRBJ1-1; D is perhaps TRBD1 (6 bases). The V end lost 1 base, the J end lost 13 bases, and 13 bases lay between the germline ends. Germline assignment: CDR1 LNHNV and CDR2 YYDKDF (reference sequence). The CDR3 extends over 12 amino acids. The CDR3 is CATSRGPDSLFF. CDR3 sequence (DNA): TGTGCCACCAGCAGAGGCCCGGACAGTCTTTTCTTT.

The CDR3 loop reads CATATSGSYEQYF. In DNA form, the CDR3 reads TGTGCCACCGCGACTAGCGGGAGTTACGAGCAGTACTTC. This chain joins TRBV19 and TRBJ2-7, with 12 bases matching TRBD2. This CDR3 spans 13 amino acids. From germline, CDR1 is LNHDA and CDR2 SQIVND (reference sequence). Trimming took 10 bases from V and 4 from J; bases not matched to a gene: 5.

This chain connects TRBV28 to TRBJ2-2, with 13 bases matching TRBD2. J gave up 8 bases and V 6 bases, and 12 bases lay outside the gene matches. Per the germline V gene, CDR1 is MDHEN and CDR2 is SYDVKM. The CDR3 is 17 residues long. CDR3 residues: CASSPGTSGELGGELFF. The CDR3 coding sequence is TGTGCCAGCAGCCCCGGGACTAGCGGGGAACTGGGTGGGGAGCTGTTTTTT.

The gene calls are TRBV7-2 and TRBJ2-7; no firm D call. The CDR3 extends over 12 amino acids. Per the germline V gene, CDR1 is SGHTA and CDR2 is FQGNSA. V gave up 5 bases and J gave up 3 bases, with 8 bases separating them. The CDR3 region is CASSPNIYEQYF. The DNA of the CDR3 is TGTGCCAGCAGCCCGAACATCTACGAGCAGTACTTC.

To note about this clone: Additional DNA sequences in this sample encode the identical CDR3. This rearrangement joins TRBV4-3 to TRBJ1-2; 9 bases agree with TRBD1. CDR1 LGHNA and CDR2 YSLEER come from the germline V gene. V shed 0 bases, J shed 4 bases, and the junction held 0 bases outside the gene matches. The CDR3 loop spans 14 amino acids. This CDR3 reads CASSQETGGYGYTF. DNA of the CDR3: TGCGCCAGCAGCCAAGAGACAGGGGGCTATGGCTACACCTTC.

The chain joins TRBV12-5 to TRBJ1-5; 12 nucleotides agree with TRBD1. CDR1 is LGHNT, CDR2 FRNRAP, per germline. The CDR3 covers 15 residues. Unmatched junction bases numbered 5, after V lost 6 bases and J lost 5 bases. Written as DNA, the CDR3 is TGTGCTAGTGGCGACGGGACAGGGGGCTATCAGCCCCAGCATTTT. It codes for CASGDGTGGYQPQHF.

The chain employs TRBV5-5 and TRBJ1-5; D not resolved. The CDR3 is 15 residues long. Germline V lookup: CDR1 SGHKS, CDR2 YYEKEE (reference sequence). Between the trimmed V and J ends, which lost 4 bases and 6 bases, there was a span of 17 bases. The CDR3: CASSREGFPGQPQHF. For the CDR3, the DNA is TGTGCCAGCAGCCGGGAGGGTTTTCCAGGTCAGCCCCAGCATTTT.

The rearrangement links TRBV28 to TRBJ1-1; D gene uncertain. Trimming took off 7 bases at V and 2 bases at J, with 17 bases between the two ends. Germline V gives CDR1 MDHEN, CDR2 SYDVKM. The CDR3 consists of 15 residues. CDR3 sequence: CASILARRINTEAFF. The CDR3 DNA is TGTGCCAGCATCCTTGCCCGGCGGATTAACACTGAAGCTTTCTTT.

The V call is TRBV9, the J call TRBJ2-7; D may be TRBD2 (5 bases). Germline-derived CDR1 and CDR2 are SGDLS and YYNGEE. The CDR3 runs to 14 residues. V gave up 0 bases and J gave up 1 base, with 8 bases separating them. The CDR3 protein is CASSVGWTSYEQYF. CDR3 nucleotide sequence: TGTGCCAGCAGCGTAGGGTGGACTTCCTACGAGCAGTACTTC. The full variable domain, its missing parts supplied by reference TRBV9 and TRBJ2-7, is DSGVTQTPKHLITATGQRVTLRCSPRSGDLSVYWYQQSLDQGLQFLIQYYNGEERAKGNILERFSAQQFPDLHSELNLSSLELGDSALYFCASSVGWTSYEQYFGPGTRLTVT.

The chain's CDR3 is CASSRQTYQPQHF. The CDR3 DNA follows: TGTGCCAGCAGTCGACAGACCTATCAGCCCCAGCATTTT. The chain couples TRBV28 to TRBJ1-5, with D possibly being TRBD1 (5 bases). The CDR3 is 13 residues long. The V gene's germline CDR1 is MDHEN and CDR2 SYDVKM. The V end lost 5 bases, the J end lost 5 bases, and 10 bases lay between the germline ends.

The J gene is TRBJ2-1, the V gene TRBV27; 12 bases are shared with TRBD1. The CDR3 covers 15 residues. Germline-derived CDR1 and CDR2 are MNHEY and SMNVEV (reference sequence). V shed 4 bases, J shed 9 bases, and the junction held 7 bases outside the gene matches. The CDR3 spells CASSSPGQGAIEQFF. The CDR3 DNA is TGTGCCAGCAGTTCCCCGGGACAGGGGGCGATTGAGCAGTTCTTC.